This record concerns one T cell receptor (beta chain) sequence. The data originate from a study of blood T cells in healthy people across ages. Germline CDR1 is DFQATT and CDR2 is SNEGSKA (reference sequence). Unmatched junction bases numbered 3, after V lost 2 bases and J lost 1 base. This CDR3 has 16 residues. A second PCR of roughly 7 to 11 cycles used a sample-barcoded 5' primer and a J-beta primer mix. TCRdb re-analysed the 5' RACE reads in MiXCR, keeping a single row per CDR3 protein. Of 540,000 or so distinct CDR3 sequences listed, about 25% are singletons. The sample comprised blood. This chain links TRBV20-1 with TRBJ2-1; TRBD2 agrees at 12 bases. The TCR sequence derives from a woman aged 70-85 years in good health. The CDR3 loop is CSARSLAGGSYNEQFF. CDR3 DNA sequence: TGCAGTGCTAGATCACTAGCGGGGGGATCCTACAATGAGCAGTTCTTC.